One T cell receptor beta chain is described in this entry. The data derive from a study of blood T cell repertoires in COVID-19. Germline V lookup: CDR1 LGHDT, CDR2 YNNKEL (reference sequence). The V segment lost 5 bases and the J segment 8 bases; nucleotides outside the gene matches: 7. CDR3 size: 14 residues. TCRdb's copy holds only in-frame clones and misses some; the assay was immunoSEQ multiplex PCR. The data contain about 160,000 clones, about 88% of them singletons. The source of this sequence is a woman aged 50 to 60 with COVID-19, enrolled during active disease. Input material: peripheral blood. The chain recombines TRBV3-1 (or the pseudogene TRBV3-2) with TRBJ1-4; 8 bases map to TRBD1. CDR3 sequence (DNA): TGTGCCAGCAGCGAGACAGGGGTGGCAGAAAAACTGTTTTTT. This encodes CASSETGVAEKLFF.